This TCR beta chain was obtained from a study of control samples from healthy donors and cancer patients. Sequenced by immunoSEQ multiplex PCR; TCRdb stores in-frame clones only, minus some. This table has just under 75,000 clones, approximately 84% appearing once. The germline gives CDR1 SNHLY, CDR2 FYNNEI. CDR3 length equals 15 residues. V dropped 2 bases and J dropped 4; count of bases not matched to a gene: 4. The source of this sequence is a woman between 45 and 65 years old in good health. This chain links TRBV2 with TRBJ1-4; 7 bases align to TRBD1. Sequencing was performed on blood. CDR3 in amino acids: CASSEFGTDNEKLFF. The CDR3 DNA is TGTGCCAGCAGTGAATTCGGGACAGATAATGAAAAACTGTTTTTT.